These 26 T cell receptor beta chains came from one sample sequenced in a study of shared clonotypes between healthy human individuals. Assay used: immunoSEQ multiplex PCR; TCRdb lists only in-frame clones, some missing. Of about 1.5 million clones listed, roughly 98% are singletons. What was sequenced was naive CD4+ T cells sorted from blood. As for subset: CD45RA+ positively selected. The source of these receptors is a man aged 30-40 years in good health.

J is TRBJ1-2 and V is TRBV28; TRBD1 is a possible D gene (6 bases). The length of the CDR3 is 15 residues. V lost 6 bases and J lost 7, with 21 bases in between. CDR1 MDHEN and CDR2 SYDVKM come from the germline V gene. The CDR3 sequence: CASRLPIGGPGGYTF. The CDR3 nucleotides are TGTGCCAGCAGATTGCCGATAGGGGGGCCGGGTGGCTACACCTTC.

The V and J genes are TRBV5-1 and TRBJ2-3; D call uncertain. The V gene lost 0 bases and the J gene lost 2 bases, with 7 bases spanning the gap. This CDR3 spans 14 amino acids. The germline V gene has CDR1 SGHRS and CDR2 YFSETQ. CDR3 residues: CASSLGRDTDTQYF. CDR3 DNA: TGCGCCAGCAGCTTGGGGAGAGACACAGATACGCAGTATTTT.

This chain connects TRBV5-1 to TRBJ2-5, with 9 bases lining up with TRBD1. The CDR3 sequence is 15 residues long. With 4 bases clipped from V and 4 bases from J, the junction kept 8 bases outside the gene matches. Looked up from germline, CDR1 is SGHRS and CDR2 is YFSETQ. This CDR3 is CASSQGDRALETQYF. The DNA of the CDR3 is TGCGCCAGCAGCCAGGGGGACAGGGCCTTAGAGACCCAGTACTTC. Full variable domain (missing parts from reference TRBV5-1 and TRBJ2-5): KAGVTQTPRYLIKTRGQQVTLSCSPISGHRSVSWYQQTPGQGLQFLFEYFSETQRNKGNFPGRFSGRQFSNSRSEMNVSTLELGDSALYLCASSQGDRALETQYFGPGTRLLVL.

The V call is TRBV5-8, the J call TRBJ1-2; TRBD1 agrees at 12 bases. The CDR3 covers 16 residues. Germline-derived CDR1 and CDR2 are SGHTS and YDEGEE. The V gene end was trimmed by 4 bases and the J gene end by 4 bases; junction bases not matched to a gene: 8. This chain's CDR3 is CASSRDRGRSLYGYTF. Written as DNA, the CDR3 is TGTGCCAGCAGCAGGGACAGGGGGCGATCTCTCTATGGCTACACCTTC.

The CDR3 sequence: CASKAGTGNSGNTIYF. As DNA, the CDR3 is TGTGCCAGCAAAGCCGGGACAGGCAACTCTGGAAACACCATATATTTT. V and J are TRBV25-1 and TRBJ1-3; 8 bases align to TRBD1. The CDR3 runs 16 residues. From germline, CDR1 is MGHDK and CDR2 SYGVNS. The V gene end was trimmed by 7 bases and the J gene end by 0 bases; junction bases not matched to a gene: 8.

This clone came up once. The chain combines TRBV5-6 with TRBJ2-5, with 9 positions matching TRBD1. The germline V gene encodes CDR1 SGHDT and CDR2 YYEEEE. Germline trimming cut 4 bases from V and 4 bases from J; bases unmatched to any gene: 8. There are 15 residues in the CDR3. The CDR3 is CASSPAGTGSETQYF. CDR3 nucleotides: TGTGCCAGCAGCCCAGCCGGGACAGGGTCAGAGACCCAGTACTTC. Combining the CDR3 with reference TRBV5-6 and TRBJ2-5 gives the whole variable domain DAGVTQSPTHLIKTRGQQVTLRCSPKSGHDTVSWYQQALGQGPQFIFQYYEEEERQRGNFPDRFSGHQFPNYSSELNVNALLLGDSALYLCASSPAGTGSETQYFGPGTRLLVL.

The gene calls are TRBV20-1 and TRBJ1-2; maybe TRBD1 (6 bases). The CDR3 runs to 11 residues. V was shortened by 3 bases and J by 8 bases, with 10 bases between the two germline ends. Germline assignment: CDR1 DFQATT and CDR2 SNEGSKA (reference sequence). CDR3 sequence reads: CSASQTGGYTF. In nucleotides, the CDR3 is TGCAGTGCTAGTCAGACAGGAGGCTACACCTTC.

The rearrangement links TRBV11-2 to TRBJ2-6, with TRBD2 matching 14 bases. The germline V gene has CDR1 SGHAT and CDR2 FQNNGV. The V gene end was trimmed by 7 bases and the J gene end by 3 bases; junction bases not matched to a gene: 11. This CDR3 contains 19 residues. CDR3 in amino acids: CASTRLGTSGSGGANVLTF. The CDR3 DNA follows: TGTGCCAGCACCCGACTCGGGACTAGCGGGAGTGGTGGGGCCAACGTCCTGACTTTC. The full variable domain, its missing parts supplied by reference TRBV11-2 and TRBJ2-6, is EAGVAQSPRYKIIEKRQSVAFWCNPISGHATLYWYQQILGQGPKLLIQFQNNGVVDDSQLPKDRFSAERLKGVDSTLKIQPAKLEDSAVYLCASTRLGTSGSGGANVLTFGAGSRLTVL.

The chain employs TRBV18 and TRBJ2-6; D not certain. Germline CDR1 reads KGHSH; CDR2 reads LQKENI. Trimming removed 6 bases at V and 0 bases at J, with 3 bases between. This CDR3 region has 13 residues. The CDR3 region is CASSLSGANVLTF. The CDR3 nucleotides read TGTGCCAGCTCTCTCTCTGGGGCCAACGTCCTGACTTTC.

The chain recombines TRBV2 with TRBJ2-7, with 7 bases lining up with TRBD2. From germline, CDR1 is SNHLY and CDR2 FYNNEI. CDR3 length: 16 residues. The V and J ends lost 0 bases and 1 base, in that order; junction bases with no gene match: 6. Here the CDR3 reads CASSEAVGRGSYEQYF. In nucleotides, the CDR3 is TGTGCCAGCAGTGAAGCTGTGGGGCGGGGGTCCTACGAGCAGTACTTC.

The chain uses TRBV7-8 and TRBJ2-2; D remains ambiguous. The CDR3 has 14 residues. Germline CDR1 is SGHVS and CDR2 is FQNEAQ. Trimming shortened V by 5 bases and J by 0 bases, and 7 bases separated the two germline ends. The CDR3 DNA reads TGTGCCAGCAGCCTCCTCGCGAACACCGGGGAGCTGTTTTTT. Its translation: CASSLLANTGELFF.

This clone is a singleton in its sample. V usage is TRBV15 and J usage is TRBJ1-1, with no clear D. Looked up from germline, CDR1 is LNHNV and CDR2 is YYDKDF (reference sequence). There are 14 residues in the CDR3. The germline V and J ends were trimmed by 1 base and 1 base, with 7 bases remaining between them. The CDR3 DNA reads TGTGCCACCAGCAGAGGAGGGCCGAACACTGAAGCTTTCTTT. Its translation is CATSRGGPNTEAFF. The full variable domain, in which reference TRBV15 and TRBJ1-1 provide the parts outside the CDR3, is DAMVIQNPRYQVTQFGKPVTLSCSQTLNHNVMYWYQQKSSQAPKLLFHYYDKDFNNEADTPDNFQSRRPNTSFCFLDIRSPGLGDTAMYLCATSRGGPNTEAFFGQGTRLTVV.

The J gene is TRBJ1-5, the V gene TRBV30; D unclear. Germline loops: CDR1 GTSNPN, CDR2 SVGIG (reference sequence). There are 14 residues in the CDR3. Deletions cut 0 bases from V and 4 bases from J, with 10 bases between. The CDR3 bases are TGTGCCTGGAGTGTAGGGCTTCTTAATCAGCCCCAGCATTTT. Its translation: CAWSVGLLNQPQHF.

V is TRBV18 and J is TRBJ1-3; possibly TRBD1 for D (5 bases). The germline V and J ends were trimmed by 3 bases and 8 bases, with 8 bases remaining between them. This CDR3 region has 12 residues. Germline V gene data show CDR1 as KGHSH and CDR2 as LQKENI. The CDR3 DNA reads as TGTGCCAGCTCACCTACGGGGGACACCATATATTTT. Translated, it gives CASSPTGDTIYF.

This clone occurred once. This chain links TRBV28 with TRBJ2-2; D is possibly TRBD1 or TRBD2 (5 bases each). V lost 6 bases, J lost 0 bases, and 14 bases lay in between. The CDR3 loop spans 16 amino acids. Germline V gene lookup returns CDR1 MDHEN and CDR2 SYDVKM. As DNA, the CDR3 is TGTGCCAGCAGGTTAGCCGGGACCGCGAACACCGGGGAGCTGTTTTTT. Its protein product is CASRLAGTANTGELFF.

The chain combines TRBV7-6 with TRBJ2-1; D call uncertain. CDR1 and CDR2 (germline): SGHVS, FNYEAQ. Between the trimmed V and J ends, which lost 2 bases and 7 bases, there was a span of 15 bases. CDR3 length: 15 amino acids. CDR3 loop: CASSLSLTPMNEQFF. CDR3 in DNA: TGTGCCAGCAGCTTATCCCTGACTCCTATGAATGAGCAGTTCTTC.

This clone was found once. The same CDR3 can be traced to other DNA sequences in this sample. The chain is built from TRBV5-1 and TRBJ2-7; 9 bases are a match to TRBD1. The V segment lost 2 bases and the J segment 4 bases; nucleotides outside the gene matches: 4. This CDR3 has 14 amino acids. Germline CDR1 reads SGHRS; CDR2 reads YFSETQ. The chain's CDR3 is CASSFRDRAYEQYF. The CDR3 DNA sequence: TGCGCCAGCAGCTTCCGGGACAGGGCTTACGAGCAGTACTTC.

J is TRBJ2-7 and V is TRBV5-1; 7 bases are shared with TRBD1. Germline CDR1 and CDR2: SGHRS and YFSETQ. V lost 1 base and J lost 5; bases outside the gene matches: 6. This CDR3 has 14 residues. The CDR3 nucleotides read TGCGCCAGCAGCTTGTTAGGGGGCTTCCACGAGCAGTACTTC. It encodes CASSLLGGFHEQYF.

V usage is TRBV5-4 and J usage is TRBJ2-4; the D is unclear. Deletions cut 1 base from V and 0 bases from J, with 17 bases between. Germline values: CDR1 SGHNT, CDR2 YYREEE (reference sequence). The CDR3 runs to 18 residues. The CDR3 nucleotides read TGTGCCAGCAGCTTGAAGATTGGCGGAAACCTAGCCAAAAACATTCAGTACTTC. It encodes CASSLKIGGNLAKNIQYF. Looking up the rest from reference TRBV5-4 and TRBJ2-4 gives the full variable domain: ETGVTQSPTHLIKTRGQQVTLRCSSQSGHNTVSWYQQALGQGPQFIFQYYREEENGRGNFPPRFSGLQFPNYSSELNVNALELDDSALYLCASSLKIGGNLAKNIQYFGAGTRLSVL.

This chain connects TRBV5-4 to TRBJ2-3; no clear D. CDR1 is SGHNT and CDR2 is YYREEE in the germline V gene (reference sequence). The CDR3 has 14 residues. V lost 3 bases and J 1 base, leaving 9 bases between the germline ends. CDR3 amino acids: CASSSNGGTDTQYF. Written as DNA, the CDR3 is TGTGCCAGCAGCTCTAACGGAGGCACAGATACGCAGTATTTT.

V usage is TRBV7-2 and J usage is TRBJ2-2, with D perhaps assigned TRBD1 or TRBD2 (5 bases each). The germline CDR1 and CDR2 sequences are SGHTA and FQGNSA. The CDR3 has 15 residues. Trimming removed 2 bases at V and 4 bases at J, with 11 bases between. For the CDR3, the DNA is TGTGCCAGCAGCTTAAGGGGAGTAATCACCGGGGAGCTGTTTTTT. Its translation is CASSLRGVITGELFF.

This chain connects TRBV14 to TRBJ2-7, with 10 bases that match TRBD2. The CDR3 consists of 14 residues. The V gene end was trimmed by 2 bases and the J gene end by 5 bases; junction bases not matched to a gene: 3. Looked up from germline, CDR1 is SGHDN and CDR2 is FVKESK. The CDR3 reads CASSQSGRADEQYF. The CDR3 region has the DNA TGTGCCAGCAGCCAAAGCGGGAGGGCCGACGAGCAGTACTTC. The full variable domain, in which reference TRBV14 and TRBJ2-7 provide the parts outside the CDR3, is EAGVTQFPSHSVIEKGQTVTLRCDPISGHDNLYWYRRVMGKEIKFLLHFVKESKQDESGMPNNRFLAERTGGTYSTLKVQPAELEDSGVYFCASSQSGRADEQYFGPGTRLTVT.

The chain has TRBV7-2 and TRBJ2-7; TRBD2 matches 10 bases. Germline V lookup: CDR1 SGHTA, CDR2 FQGNSA. With 3 bases clipped from V and 4 bases from J, the junction kept 9 bases outside the gene matches. This CDR3 comprises 16 residues. The CDR3 DNA sequence: TGTGCCAGCAGCTTCAAGGCTAGCGGGAGCTGGTACGAGCAGTACTTC. This translates into CASSFKASGSWYEQYF. The full variable domain, rest sourced from reference TRBV7-2 and TRBJ2-7, is GAGVSQSPSNKVTEKGKDVELRCDPISGHTALYWYRQSLGQGLEFLIYFQGNSAPDKSGLPSDRFSAERTGGSVSTLTIQRTQQEDSAVYLCASSFKASGSWYEQYFGPGTRLTVT.

The chain joins TRBV27 to TRBJ2-7, with 7 bases aligning to TRBD1. The CDR3 contains 16 residues. After removal of 3 bases from V and 0 bases from J, the junction contained 8 bases not matched to a gene. Per germline, CDR1 MNHEY and CDR2 SMNVEV (reference sequence). The CDR3 region is CASSLFWDSRSYEQYF. CDR3 coding DNA: TGTGCCAGCAGTTTGTTCTGGGACAGCCGCTCCTACGAGCAGTACTTC.

This chain joins TRBV6-6 and TRBJ1-2; 7 bases are shared with TRBD1. Germline-derived CDR1 and CDR2 are MNHNY and SVGAGI (reference sequence). CDR3 size: 14 residues. J was trimmed by 2 bases and V by 7 bases; bases with no gene match: 7. DNA of the CDR3: TGTGCCAGCACGACAGGGTATTCAAACTATGGCTACACCTTC. Encoded protein: CASTTGYSNYGYTF.

This chain connects TRBV7-9 to TRBJ2-7; maybe TRBD1 (6 bases). Germline V gene lookup returns CDR1 SEHNR and CDR2 FQNEAQ (reference sequence). V was cut by 4 bases and J by 0 bases, with 10 bases left in between. The CDR3 has 14 residues. The DNA for the CDR3 is TGTGCCAGCAGCTCCAGACAGGACTCCTACGAGCAGTACTTC. It is translated as CASSSRQDSYEQYF.